The TCR beta chain described here comes from a study of PD-1 blockade in classical Hodgkin lymphoma. Documented time point: newly diagnosed, previously untreated cHL patient sample. PBMCs from untreated, newly diagnosed classical Hodgkin lymphoma were comparison samples. The CDR3 is 16 residues long. Unmatched junction bases numbered 5, after V lost 3 bases and J lost 0 bases. Germline values: CDR1 SGHRS, CDR2 YFSETQ. Study conclusions and caveats: Relapsed/refractory patients reportedly had the lowest baseline TCR diversity, below newly diagnosed patients, who were below healthy donors. What caused the repertoire differences, perhaps disease activity or prior therapy, remains undefined.

Only in-frame clones appear in the TCRdb table, and some are missing; sequencing was by immunoSEQ multiplex PCR. Of 15,000 to 20,000 clones listed, 75% to 95% were seen once; the top ten hold 6.9%. For this clone: Its antigen remains unidentified.

The specimen was peripheral blood mononuclear cells (PBMCs). This receptor was taken from a human donor with classical Hodgkin lymphoma. The chain uses TRBV5-1 and TRBJ2-1; 8 bases match TRBD2. The CDR3 coding sequence is TGCGCCAGCAGCTCGCGGACTAGCCCCTCCTACAATGAGCAGTTCTTC. Its protein is CASSSRTSPSYNEQFF.